The 7 T cell receptor beta chains reported below all come from one sample, sequenced in a study of CD8+ T cells in alopecia areata. The treatment was: oral pan-JAK inhibitor, 5-10 mg twice daily. Extracted from the samples, RNA was reverse transcribed into cDNA to serve as the sequencing template. Assay used: immunoSEQ multiplex PCR; TCRdb lists only in-frame clones, some missing. The table lists roughly 280,000 clones, about three fifths of them singletons, with 0.75% to 0.95% in the top ten. This material consisted of CD4+ T cells sorted from blood, taken around week 52, from a patient treated with tofacitinib. All receptors derive from a human donor with alopecia areata.

The CDR3 region has the DNA TGTGCCAGCAGGTCAGGGCAGGTCACTGAAGCTTTCTTT. Encoded protein: CASRSGQVTEAFF. The gene calls are TRBV2 and TRBJ1-1, with a possible D match to TRBD1 (5 bases). V lost 6 bases, J lost 4 bases, and 12 bases lay in between. Germline V gives CDR1 SNHLY, CDR2 FYNNEI. The CDR3 length is 13 residues.

V and J are TRBV5-1 and TRBJ2-5, with TRBD1 matching 7 bases. The CDR3 sequence is 15 residues long. Germline lookup yields CDR1 SGHRS and CDR2 YFSETQ. V lost 4 bases, J lost 5 bases, and 11 bases stayed unmatched. This CDR3 reads CASSEGTAIGETQYF. In nucleotides, the CDR3 is TGCGCCAGCAGCGAAGGGACAGCTATTGGGGAGACCCAGTACTTC.

The chain employs TRBV10-3 and TRBJ1-2; the D is unclear. Germline CDR1 and CDR2: ENHRY and SYGVKD. V lost 8 bases and J lost 7, with 11 bases in between. The CDR3 runs to 11 residues. The CDR3 reads CAIPDSSGYTF. The CDR3 nucleotides are TGTGCCATCCCCGATTCTAGTGGCTACACCTTC.

In its sample, this clone was seen a few times. This chain connects TRBV10-3 to TRBJ1-2; no reliable D call. Germline-derived CDR1 and CDR2 are ENHRY and SYGVKD. The ends were cut back, 0 bases at V and 3 bases at J, with 8 bases in the middle. This CDR3 is 14 amino acids long. Here the CDR3 DNA reads TGTGCCATCAGTGAGTCGGCAGGCGACTATGGCTACACCTTC. Protein product: CAISESAGDYGYTF.

The chain recombines TRBV5-6 with TRBJ2-7; TRBD1 matches 9 bases. Trimming removed 6 bases from V and 2 bases from J; junction bases left unmatched: 12. The CDR3 sequence is 16 residues long. CDR1 and CDR2 (germline): SGHDT, YYEEEE. CDR3: CASTLPPGQGPYEQYF. The CDR3 DNA is TGTGCCAGCACCCTACCTCCCGGACAGGGGCCCTACGAGCAGTACTTC.

This clone has more than one count but fewer than ten. The chain has TRBV15 and TRBJ2-3, with a weak D call TRBD2 (6 bases). The V gene's germline CDR1 is LNHNV and CDR2 YYDKDF (reference sequence). The V end was cut by 9 bases, the J end by 0 bases, with 10 bases between. The CDR3 is 13 amino acids. CDR3 protein: CATQAGSTDTQYF. The DNA of the CDR3 is TGTGCCACTCAGGCGGGGAGCACAGATACGCAGTATTTT.

A few counts support this clone. The CDR3 DNA sequence: TGTGCCAGCAGCTTGTCAGCAGGGGTGAATTCACCCCTCCACTTT. Translating it yields CASSLSAGVNSPLHF. The V call is TRBV7-3, the J call TRBJ1-6; weak D call: TRBD1 (6 bases). The CDR3 is made up of 15 amino acids. The V gene's germline CDR1 is SGHTA and CDR2 FQGTGA. Trimming took off 3 bases at V and 7 bases at J, with 13 bases between the two ends.